This TCR beta chain was documented in a study of T cell repertoires in cytomegalovirus infection. As for the study in general: A matching HLA type, together with CMV infection, was signaled by public TCR beta signatures. General study findings and limits: It was HLA-C-restricted CMV-specific TCR beta clonotypes that dominated the response ex vivo. Summed frequency of shared TCR beta families picked out CMV carriers who also had the relevant HLA.

TCRdb recomputed calls from the reads with MiXCR, one row per CDR3 protein. This repertoire shows some 150,000 distinct CDR3 sequences, around 22% found once; its top ten account for about 10%. Concerning this clonotype: Its antigen is still unknown. This could be a read error, since a much larger clone is one nucleotide away.

The length of the CDR3 is 13 residues. From germline, CDR1 is SGHTA and CDR2 FQGNSA. The receptor was derived from a human donor in good health (CMV status not recorded). Some clones in this sample may be carry-over from other donors' samples. Specimen: PBMCs. V gene TRBV7-2 combines with J gene TRBJ2-2; D is unclear. The CDR3 DNA sequence: TGTGCCAGCAGCTCCTTGAACACCGAGGAGCTGTTTTTT. It translates to CASSSLNTEELFF.